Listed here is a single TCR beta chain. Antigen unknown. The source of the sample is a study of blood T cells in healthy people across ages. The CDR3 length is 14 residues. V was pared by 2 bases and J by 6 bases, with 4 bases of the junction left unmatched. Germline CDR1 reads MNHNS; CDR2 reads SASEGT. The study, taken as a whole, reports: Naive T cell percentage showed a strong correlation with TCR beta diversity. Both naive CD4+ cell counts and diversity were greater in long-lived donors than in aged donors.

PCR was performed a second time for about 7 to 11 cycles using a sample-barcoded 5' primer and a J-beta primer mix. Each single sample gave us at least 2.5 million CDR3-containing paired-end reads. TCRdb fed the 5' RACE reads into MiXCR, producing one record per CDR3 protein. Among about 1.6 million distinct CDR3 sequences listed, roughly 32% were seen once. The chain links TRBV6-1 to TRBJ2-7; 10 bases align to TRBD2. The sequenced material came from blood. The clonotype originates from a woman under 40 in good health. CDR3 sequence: CASSERIAGGEQYF. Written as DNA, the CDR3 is TGTGCCAGCAGTGAACGAATAGCGGGAGGCGAGCAGTACTTC.